This T cell receptor (beta chain) was profiled in a study of blood T cell repertoires in COVID-19. Study context: Sites in the United States, Italy and Spain provided acute and convalescent COVID-19 samples.

Study processing details: Reference gene primers were amplified, and this amplification served to estimate nucleated cell counts. Here immunoSEQ multiplex PCR was the method, and the copy in TCRdb shows in-frame clones only, minus some. From that table come the V and J calls and clone size; the DNA was used to work out D and trimming. The sample lists approximately 500,000 clones, 85% to 90% occurring once. V was shortened by 3 bases and J by 3 bases, with 22 bases between the two germline ends. Germline V gene lookup returns CDR1 MNHEY and CDR2 SVGEGT. The CDR3 covers 18 residues. This clone was observed a single time.

The chain employs TRBV6-2 or TRBV6-3 and TRBJ2-3; D perhaps matches TRBD2 (5 bases). The receptor was isolated from a woman between 45 and 65 years old with COVID-19, enrolled during active disease. Specimen: peripheral blood. CDR3 bases: TGTGCCAGCAGTTATTTCCCAAGGGCGGGTCCCCCTACAGATACGCAGTATTTT. Its translation: CASSYFPRAGPPTDTQYF.